Listed here are 17 T cell receptor beta chains from one sample, sequenced in a study of T cells in Graves' hyperthyroidism and ophthalmopathy. Regions amplified from RNA transcripts were the TCR beta CDR3 regions. The HTBI primer set drove a first-round RT-PCR of the TCR CDR3. TCRdb recomputed calls from the multiplex PCR reads with MiXCR, one row per CDR3 protein. The data hold 600,000 or so distinct CDR3 sequences, with roughly 14% observed a single time. The specimen sequenced was blood. The source of these receptors is a woman aged 45-59 years with Graves' ophthalmopathy.

The chain has TRBV28 and TRBJ2-7; TRBD2 matches 7 bases. V gave up 4 bases and J gave up 3 bases; unmatched junction bases: 12. CDR3 length: 16 residues. Germline V CDR1 and CDR2: MDHEN, SYDVKM. For the CDR3, the DNA is TGTGCCAGCAGTTGGGGTGTGGCGGGAGTGTACTACGAGCAGTACTTC. It codes for CASSWGVAGVYYEQYF.

The table lists this clonotype with many counts. The rearrangement uses TRBV6-1 and TRBJ1-1; D perhaps matches TRBD1 (5 bases). The CDR3 length is 14 residues. V was cut by 7 bases and J by 6 bases, with 18 bases left in between. CDR1 and CDR2 from the germline V gene are MNHNS and SASEGT. The CDR3 nucleotides are TGTGCCAGCACCAGGGCGCTTTTAGAACCTGAAGCTTTCTTT. Amino acid sequence: CASTRALLEPEAFF.

This clonotype was picked up a small number of times. The V and J genes are TRBV7-2 and TRBJ1-3, with 7 bases identical to TRBD1. The junction had 9 bases not matched to a gene; V was cut back by 2 bases and J by 2 bases. The germline CDR1 and CDR2 sequences are SGHTA and FQGNSA. CDR3 size: 17 residues. In DNA, the CDR3 is TGTGCCAGCAGCTTAAGGCAGGGGGTAGGCGCTGGAAACACCATATATTTT. Protein sequence: CASSLRQGVGAGNTIYF.

The table lists this clonotype with many counts. The gene calls are TRBV14 and TRBJ1-1; TRBD1 matches at 7 bases. The CDR3 covers 16 residues. V shed 3 bases, J shed 0 bases, and the junction held 7 bases outside the gene matches. CDR1 SGHDN and CDR2 FVKESK come from the germline V gene. This chain's CDR3 is CASSQGQNLMNTEAFF. CDR3 in DNA: TGTGCCAGCAGCCAGGGACAGAATCTGATGAACACTGAAGCTTTCTTT.

At least ten counts were recorded for this clonotype. The CDR3: CAWRDYGYTF. CDR3 DNA sequence: TGTGCCTGGAGGGACTATGGCTACACCTTC. V gene TRBV30 combines with J gene TRBJ1-2; D not certain. V gave up 3 bases and J gave up 3 bases, with 2 bases separating them. The germline V gene encodes CDR1 GTSNPN and CDR2 SVGIG (reference sequence). The length of the CDR3 is 10 residues.

This clonotype was counted many times. V usage is TRBV5-1 and J usage is TRBJ2-7, with 7 bases lining up with TRBD1. V shed 4 bases and J 0 bases; nucleotides not matched to a gene: 7. Germline-derived CDR1 and CDR2 are SGHRS and YFSETQ. The CDR3 runs to 15 residues. DNA of the CDR3: TGCGCCAGCAGCGAGGGACAGAGAAACTCCTACGAGCAGTACTTC. Translated: CASSEGQRNSYEQYF.

This chain connects TRBV6-2 or TRBV6-3 to TRBJ1-1; no clear D. Per the germline V gene, CDR1 is MNHEY and CDR2 is SVGEGT. Trimming removed 2 bases from V and 4 bases from J, with 8 bases in between. The CDR3 covers 13 residues. The CDR3 is CASSYEGFTEAFF. CDR3 in DNA: TGTGCCAGCAGTTACGAAGGGTTCACTGAAGCTTTCTTT.

In its sample, this clonotype was seen many times. The chain combines TRBV5-8 with TRBJ2-1; maybe TRBD1 (6 bases). V lost 2 bases, J lost 0 bases, and 12 bases lay in between. CDR1 and CDR2 (germline): SGHTS, YDEGEE. This CDR3 comprises 16 residues. CDR3 DNA sequence: TGTGCCAGCAGCTTTTCTAGGGGGAGCTCCTACAATGAGCAGTTCTTC. Its translation: CASSFSRGSSYNEQFF.

This clonotype was seen repeatedly, ten times or more. The chain combines TRBV20-1 with TRBJ1-1; TRBD1 is a possible D gene (6 bases). V shed 3 bases and J shed 4 bases, with 12 bases lying between them. The CDR3 runs 13 residues. The germline CDR1 and CDR2 sequences are DFQATT and SNEGSKA (reference sequence). The CDR3 coding sequence is TGCAGTGCTAGTGCGGGGGCGGCCACTGAAGCTTTCTTT. Its translation: CSASAGAATEAFF.

This clonotype has ten or more counts. The chain combines TRBV28 with TRBJ2-7; D call uncertain. Germline V gives CDR1 MDHEN, CDR2 SYDVKM. This CDR3 is 13 amino acids long. Between the trimmed V and J ends, which lost 2 bases and 4 bases, there was a span of 9 bases. CDR3 sequence reads: CASSLGVGYEQYF. CDR3 in DNA: TGTGCCAGCAGTTTAGGGGTAGGGTACGAGCAGTACTTC. Based on the CDR3 plus reference TRBV28 and TRBJ2-7, the full variable domain is DVKVTQSSRYLVKRTGEKVFLECVQDMDHENMFWYRQDPGLGLRLIYFSYDVKMKEKGDIPEGYSVSREKKERFSLILESASTNQTSMYLCASSLGVGYEQYFGPGTRLTVT.

This clonotype occurred many times. The chain links TRBV7-3 to TRBJ2-1; TRBD2 agrees at 10 bases. The J segment lost 5 bases and the V segment lost 1 base, leaving 2 bases of the junction unmatched. The V gene's germline CDR1 is SGHTA and CDR2 FQGTGA. The CDR3 sequence is 15 residues long. CDR3: CASSLKLAGNNEQFF. DNA for the CDR3: TGTGCCAGCAGCTTAAAACTAGCGGGAAACAATGAGCAGTTCTTC.

The V and J genes are TRBV11-2 and TRBJ2-1, with 11 bases matching TRBD2. The CDR3 spans 17 residues. The germline gives CDR1 SGHAT, CDR2 FQNNGV. V was clipped by 1 base and J by 2 bases; unmatched bases: 4. CDR3 region: CASSLGETSGAYNEQFF. The CDR3 DNA reads TGTGCCAGCAGCTTAGGGGAGACTAGCGGGGCCTACAATGAGCAGTTCTTC.

The table lists this clonotype with a few counts. The chain couples TRBV6-2 or TRBV6-3 to TRBJ1-4; a weak D match, TRBD1 (6 bases). V was shortened by 0 bases and J by 8 bases, with 13 bases between the two germline ends. The CDR3 loop spans 15 amino acids. Germline V gene sequence: CDR1 MNHEY, CDR2 SVGEGT. The CDR3 DNA is TGTGCCAGCAGTTACTCTGGGGGCGCGGGGGAAAAACTGTTTTTT. Encoded protein: CASSYSGGAGEKLFF.

This clonotype turned up a few times. The chain carries TRBV19 and TRBJ2-3; D not certain. Germline assignment: CDR1 LNHDA and CDR2 SQIVND (reference sequence). Trimming shortened V by 7 bases and J by 1 base, and 12 bases separated the two germline ends. The CDR3 loop spans 14 amino acids. CDR3 amino acids: CASTPRTRTDTQYF. CDR3 bases: TGTGCCAGTACCCCCCGGACCCGCACAGATACGCAGTATTTT.

This chain uses TRBV7-2 with TRBJ1-4; possibly TRBD1 for D (6 bases). In germline, CDR1 is SGHTA, CDR2 FQGNSA. The CDR3 totals 15 residues. Trimming cost V 5 bases and J 6 bases, with 16 bases left between them. CDR3 DNA: TGTGCCAGCAGCGGAGTGACAGGTTGGGATGAAAAACTGTTTTTT. Amino acid sequence: CASSGVTGWDEKLFF.

This clonotype has ten or more counts. The chain is built from TRBV28 and TRBJ2-3; D not certain. The CDR3 is 16 amino acids. Germline V CDR1 and CDR2: MDHEN, SYDVKM. Deletions cut 4 bases from V and 2 bases from J, with 16 bases between. In DNA form, the CDR3 reads TGTGCCAGCAGTTCCTTTAGCAACAGTCACACAGATACGCAGTATTTT. As protein: CASSSFSNSHTDTQYF.

This clonotype has at least ten counts. This rearrangement joins TRBV12-3 or TRBV12-4 to TRBJ2-7; D is possibly TRBD1 (6 bases). V lost 4 bases and J 3 bases, leaving 13 bases between the germline ends. This CDR3 has 14 residues. CDR3 DNA sequence: TGTGCCAGCAGTTGGACAGTGCTCGACTACGAGCAGTACTTC. Its translation: CASSWTVLDYEQYF.